This T cell receptor (beta chain) was recorded in a study of blood T cells in healthy people across ages. Whole-study findings and limits: A conclusive naive versus antigen-experienced comparison was prevented by the unsorted PBMCs.

A word on this clonotype: Its antigen is undetermined.

The amount of total RNA extracted per sample was at least 6 micrograms. With a J-beta primer mix and a sample-barcoded 5' primer, a second PCR ran roughly 6 to 12 cycles. A minimum of 2.5 million CDR3-containing paired-end reads was obtained for each sample. A single record per CDR3 protein comes from TCRdb applying MiXCR to the 5' RACE reads. The sample holds hundreds of thousands of distinct CDR3 sequences; about 44% are singletons and the top ten take 10% to 15%. Per germline, CDR1 SGHVS and CDR2 FQNEAQ. The CDR3 has 16 residues. The V end lost 1 base, the J end lost 0 bases, and 13 bases lay between the germline ends.

The chain employs TRBV7-8 and TRBJ2-7; D perhaps matches TRBD1 (5 bases). Sequencing was done on a sample of blood. This sequence originates from a man aged 25-45 years in good health. CDR3 region: CASSLVWGSSSYEQYF. Here the CDR3 DNA reads TGTGCCAGCAGCTTAGTGTGGGGCTCCTCCTCCTACGAGCAGTACTTC.